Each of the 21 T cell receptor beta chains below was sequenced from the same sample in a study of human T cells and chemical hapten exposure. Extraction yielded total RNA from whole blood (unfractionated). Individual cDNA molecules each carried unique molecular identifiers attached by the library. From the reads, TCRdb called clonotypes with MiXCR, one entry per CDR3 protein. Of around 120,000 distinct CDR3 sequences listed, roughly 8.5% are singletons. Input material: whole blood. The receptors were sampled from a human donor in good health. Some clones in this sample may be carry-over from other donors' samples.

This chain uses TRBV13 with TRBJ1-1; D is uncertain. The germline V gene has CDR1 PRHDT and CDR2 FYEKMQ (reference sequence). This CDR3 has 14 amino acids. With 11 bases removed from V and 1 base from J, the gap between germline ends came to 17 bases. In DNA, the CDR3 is TGTGCCGTTAAACAGCGGATCCAGAACACTGAAGCTTTCTTT. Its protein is CAVKQRIQNTEAFF.

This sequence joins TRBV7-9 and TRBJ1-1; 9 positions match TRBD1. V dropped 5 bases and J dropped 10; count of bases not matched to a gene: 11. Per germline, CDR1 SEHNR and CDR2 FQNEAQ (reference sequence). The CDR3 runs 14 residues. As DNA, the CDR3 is TGTGCCAGCAGCCCTACAGGGGGCCCCCCGGGAGCTTTCTTT. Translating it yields CASSPTGGPPGAFF.

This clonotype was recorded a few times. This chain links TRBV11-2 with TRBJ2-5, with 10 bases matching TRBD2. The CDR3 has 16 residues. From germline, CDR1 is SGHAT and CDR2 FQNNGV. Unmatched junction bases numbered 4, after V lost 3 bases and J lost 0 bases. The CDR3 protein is CASSLSLAGYQETQYF. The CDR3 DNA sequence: TGTGCCAGCAGCTTGTCACTAGCGGGATACCAAGAGACCCAGTACTTC. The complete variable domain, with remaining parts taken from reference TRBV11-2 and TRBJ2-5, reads EAGVAQSPRYKIIEKRQSVAFWCNPISGHATLYWYQQILGQGPKLLIQFQNNGVVDDSQLPKDRFSAERLKGVDSTLKIQPAKLEDSAVYLCASSLSLAGYQETQYFGPGTRLLVL.

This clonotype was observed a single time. CDR3 nucleotide sequence: TGCAGTGCTAGAGCAGGACTAGCGTGGAGTGCAGATACGCAGTATTTT. This gives the protein CSARAGLAWSADTQYF. The V and J genes are TRBV20-1 and TRBJ2-3, with TRBD2 matching 9 bases. V gave up 1 base and J gave up 4 bases; unmatched junction bases: 9. Germline CDR1 reads DFQATT; CDR2 reads SNEGSKA (reference sequence). This CDR3 is built from 16 residues.

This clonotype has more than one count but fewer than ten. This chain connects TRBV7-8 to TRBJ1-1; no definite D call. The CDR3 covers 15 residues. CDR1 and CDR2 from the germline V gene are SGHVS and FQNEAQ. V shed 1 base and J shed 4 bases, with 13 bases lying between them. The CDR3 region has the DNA TGTGCCAGCAGCTTAGGTTCACCAGTTGGCACTGAAGCTTTCTTT. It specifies CASSLGSPVGTEAFF.

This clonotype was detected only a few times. The CDR3 sequence is CASSLGGAGNEKLFF. For the CDR3, the DNA is TGTGCCAGCAGCTTGGGGGGCGCGGGTAATGAAAAACTGTTTTTT. The genes are TRBV5-4 and TRBJ1-4; tentatively, D is TRBD1 (5 bases). This CDR3 spans 15 amino acids. Per germline, CDR1 SGHNT and CDR2 YYREEE (reference sequence). V lost 0 bases and J lost 4, with 10 bases in between.

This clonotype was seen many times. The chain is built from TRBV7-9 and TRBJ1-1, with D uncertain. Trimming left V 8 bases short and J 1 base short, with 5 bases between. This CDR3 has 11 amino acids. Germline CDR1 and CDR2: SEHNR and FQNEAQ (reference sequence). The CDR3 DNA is TGTGCCAGCGGAAGGAACACTGAAGCTTTCTTT. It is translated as CASGRNTEAFF. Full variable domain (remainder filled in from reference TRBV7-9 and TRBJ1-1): DTGVSQNPRHKITKRGQNVTFRCDPISEHNRLYWYRQTLGQGPEFLTYFQNEAQLEKSRLLSDRFSAERPKGSFSTLEIQRTEQGDSAMYLCASGRNTEAFFGQGTRLTVV.

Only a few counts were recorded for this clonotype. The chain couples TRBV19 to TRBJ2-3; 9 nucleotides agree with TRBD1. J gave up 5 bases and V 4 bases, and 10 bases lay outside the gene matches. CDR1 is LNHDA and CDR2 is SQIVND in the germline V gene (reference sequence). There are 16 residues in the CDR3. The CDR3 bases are TGTGCCAGTAGTACATTGACAGGGGGTGGATTAGATACGCAGTATTTT. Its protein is CASSTLTGGGLDTQYF.

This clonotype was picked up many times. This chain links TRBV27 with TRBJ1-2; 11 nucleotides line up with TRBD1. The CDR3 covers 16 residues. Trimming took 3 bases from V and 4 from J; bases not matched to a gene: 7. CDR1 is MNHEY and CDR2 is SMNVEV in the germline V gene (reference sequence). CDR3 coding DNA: TGTGCCAGCAGTTTCCAGGACAGGGGGCTTCCCTATGGCTACACCTTC. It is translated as CASSFQDRGLPYGYTF.

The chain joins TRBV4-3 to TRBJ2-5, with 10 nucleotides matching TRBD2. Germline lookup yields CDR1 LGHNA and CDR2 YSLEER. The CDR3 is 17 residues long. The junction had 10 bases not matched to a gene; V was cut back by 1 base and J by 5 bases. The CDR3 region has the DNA TGCGCCAGCAGCCAAGGTTACAGCGGGGGGGCCTTGGAGACCCAGTACTTC. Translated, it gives CASSQGYSGGALETQYF.

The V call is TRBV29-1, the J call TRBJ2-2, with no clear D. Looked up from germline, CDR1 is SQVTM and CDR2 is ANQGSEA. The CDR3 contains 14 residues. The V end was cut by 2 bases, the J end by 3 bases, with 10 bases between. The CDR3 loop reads CSVEIRAHTGELFF. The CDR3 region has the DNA TGCAGCGTTGAAATACGCGCCCACACCGGGGAGCTGTTTTTT.

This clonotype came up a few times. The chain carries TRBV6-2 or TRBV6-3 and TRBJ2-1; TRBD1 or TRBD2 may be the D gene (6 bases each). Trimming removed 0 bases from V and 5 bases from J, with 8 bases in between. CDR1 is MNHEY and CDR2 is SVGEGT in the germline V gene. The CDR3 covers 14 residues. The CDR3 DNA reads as TGTGCCAGCAGTTACTCTGGGGGGCACAATGAGCAGTTCTTC. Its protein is CASSYSGGHNEQFF.

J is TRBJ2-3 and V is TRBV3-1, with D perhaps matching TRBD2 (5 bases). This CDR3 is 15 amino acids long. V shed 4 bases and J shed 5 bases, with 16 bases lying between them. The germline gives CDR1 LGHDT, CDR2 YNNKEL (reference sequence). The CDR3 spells CASSPYTSGGDTQYF. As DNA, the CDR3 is TGTGCCAGCAGCCCTTATACCAGCGGAGGAGATACGCAGTATTTT.

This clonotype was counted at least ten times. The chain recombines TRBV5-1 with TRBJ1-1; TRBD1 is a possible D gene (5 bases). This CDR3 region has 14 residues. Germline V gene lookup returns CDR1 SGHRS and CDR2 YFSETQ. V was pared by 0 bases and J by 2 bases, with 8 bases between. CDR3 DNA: TGCGCCAGCAGCTTGGGAGGACAAAACACTGAAGCTTTCTTT. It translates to CASSLGGQNTEAFF.

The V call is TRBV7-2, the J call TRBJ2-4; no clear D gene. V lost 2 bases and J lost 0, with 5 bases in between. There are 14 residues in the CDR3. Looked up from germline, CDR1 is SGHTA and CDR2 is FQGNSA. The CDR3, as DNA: TGTGCCAGCAGCTTAAGTATAGCCAAAAACATTCAGTACTTC. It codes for CASSLSIAKNIQYF.

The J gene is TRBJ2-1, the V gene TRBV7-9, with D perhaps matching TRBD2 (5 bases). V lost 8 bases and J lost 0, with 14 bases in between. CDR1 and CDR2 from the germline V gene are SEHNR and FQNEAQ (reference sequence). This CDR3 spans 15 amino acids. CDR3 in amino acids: CASGPGGSSYNEQFF. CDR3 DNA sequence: TGTGCCAGCGGACCAGGTGGGAGCTCCTACAATGAGCAGTTCTTC.

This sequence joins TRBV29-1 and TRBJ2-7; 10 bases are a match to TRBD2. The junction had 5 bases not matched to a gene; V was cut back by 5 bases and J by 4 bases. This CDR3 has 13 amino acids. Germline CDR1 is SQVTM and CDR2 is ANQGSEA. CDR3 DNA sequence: TGCAGCGTTATAGCGGGAGGAGAATACGAGCAGTACTTC. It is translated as CSVIAGGEYEQYF.

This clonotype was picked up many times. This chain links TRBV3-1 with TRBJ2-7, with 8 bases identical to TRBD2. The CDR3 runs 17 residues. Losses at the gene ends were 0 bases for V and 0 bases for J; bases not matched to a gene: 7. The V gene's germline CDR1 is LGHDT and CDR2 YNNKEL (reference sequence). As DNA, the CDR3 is TGTGCCAGCAGCCAAGATACCGCTAGCGGGCCCTCCTACGAGCAGTACTTC. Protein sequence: CASSQDTASGPSYEQYF.

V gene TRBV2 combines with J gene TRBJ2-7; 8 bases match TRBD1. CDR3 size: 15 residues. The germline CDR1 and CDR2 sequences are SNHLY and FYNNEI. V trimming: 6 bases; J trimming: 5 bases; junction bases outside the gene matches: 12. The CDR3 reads CASRARTGWSDEQYF. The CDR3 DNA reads TGTGCCAGCAGGGCCAGGACAGGGTGGTCGGACGAGCAGTACTTC.

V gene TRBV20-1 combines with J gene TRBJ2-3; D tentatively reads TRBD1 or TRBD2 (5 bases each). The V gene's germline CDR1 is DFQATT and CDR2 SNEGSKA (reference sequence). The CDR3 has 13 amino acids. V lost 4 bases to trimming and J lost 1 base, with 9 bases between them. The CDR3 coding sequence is TGCAGTGCTATCGGGACGGGCACAGATACGCAGTATTTT. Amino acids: CSAIGTGTDTQYF.

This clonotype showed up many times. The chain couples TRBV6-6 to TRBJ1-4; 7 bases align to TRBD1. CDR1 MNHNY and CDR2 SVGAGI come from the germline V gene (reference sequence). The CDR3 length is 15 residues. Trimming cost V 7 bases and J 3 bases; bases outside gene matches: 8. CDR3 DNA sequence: TGTGCCAGCAAGCAACCGGGACAGCCTAATGAAAAACTGTTTTTT. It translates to CASKQPGQPNEKLFF.